This T cell receptor (beta chain) originates from a study of radiation and T cells in renal cell carcinoma. The table came from immunoSEQ multiplex PCR; TCRdb's copy has only in-frame clones and leaves some out. The table lists around 16,000 clones, under 70% of them singletons, with 25% to 30% in the top ten. The CDR3 sequence is 14 residues long. Deletions cut 3 bases from V and 7 bases from J, with 12 bases between. Germline CDR1 reads LNHDA; CDR2 reads SQIVND (reference sequence). Stated treatment: 15 Gy SBRT to primary tumor, nephrectomy 4 weeks later. The specimen was tumor tissue, collected from a patient whose treatment included radiotherapy and nephrectomy. V gene TRBV19 combines with J gene TRBJ1-4; D ambiguous. The receptor was derived from a woman aged 70-85 years with renal cell carcinoma. The CDR3 spells CASSMAVGPEKLFF. CDR3 bases: TGTGCCAGTAGTATGGCGGTAGGACCTGAAAAACTGTTTTTT. Full variable domain (remainder filled in from reference TRBV19 and TRBJ1-4): DGGITQSPKYLFRKEGQNVTLSCEQNLNHDAMYWYRQDPGQGLRLIYYSQIVNDFQKGDIAEGYSVSREKKESFPLTVTSAQKNPTAFYLCASSMAVGPEKLFFGSGTQLSVL.